This TCR beta chain was observed in a study of blood T cell repertoires in COVID-19. The sample holds one count of this clone. Some clones are missing from TCRdb's copy, which holds only in-frame ones; the method was immunoSEQ multiplex PCR. The sample lists about 190,000 clones; under 85% were seen once. The TCR sequence derives from a woman between 35 and 50 years old with acute or convalescent COVID-19. The source material was peripheral blood.

The CDR3 region has the DNA TGTGCCAGCAGTTTAGACTCTAACCCCTCCTACAATGAGCAGTTCTTC. It encodes CASSLDSNPSYNEQFF. The chain couples TRBV6-5 to TRBJ2-1; D gene ambiguous. The CDR3 length is 16 residues. The germline CDR1 and CDR2 sequences are MNHEY and SVGAGI. The ends were cut back, 4 bases at V and 0 bases at J, with 13 bases in the middle.